The 18 T cell receptor beta chains listed next were all sequenced from one sample in a study of neurological immune-mediated disorders. TCRdb re-called the 5' RACE reads through MiXCR, storing one row per CDR3 protein. The sample records tens of thousands of distinct CDR3 sequences, 3.5% to 4.5% being singletons. Sequenced input: PBMCs. The receptors come from a woman aged 50 to 60 with multiple sclerosis.

This clonotype has just a few counts. This sequence may be a read error, since a much larger clone differs from it by one base. The chain uses TRBV29-1 and TRBJ1-1; D call uncertain. The CDR3 is 12 amino acids. Trimming pared 6 bases from V and 7 bases from J, leaving 15 bases between. The germline CDR1 and CDR2 sequences are SQVTM and ANQGSEA. In nucleotides, the CDR3 is TGCAGCGTCGGAAGAAAGGCCCTTGAAGCTTTCTTT. Its translation: CSVGRKALEAFF.

This clonotype was detected ten times or more. The chain joins TRBV10-3 to TRBJ2-5; a possible D gene is TRBD1 (6 bases). Germline V gene data show CDR1 as ENHRY and CDR2 as SYGVKD. This CDR3 comprises 13 residues. V was shortened by 6 bases and J by 5 bases, with 13 bases between the two germline ends. CDR3 sequence reads: CAIRGDNLETQYF. CDR3 coding DNA: TGTGCCATCAGGGGGGACAACCTCGAGACCCAGTACTTC.

In this sample, this clonotype turned up many times. The chain combines TRBV6-2 or TRBV6-3 with TRBJ2-7, with D hard to call. The CDR3 totals 13 residues. V was trimmed by 6 bases and J by 5 bases, leaving 14 bases between them. Germline values: CDR1 MNHEY, CDR2 SVGEGT. The DNA of the CDR3 is TGTGCCAGCAGGCAGGCCCCTTCAGACGAGCAGTACTTC. This codes for CASRQAPSDEQYF.

This clonotype is labeled as medium-sized. The rearrangement uses TRBV28 and TRBJ2-7, with 12 positions matching TRBD2. CDR3 length: 15 residues. Germline loops: CDR1 MDHEN, CDR2 SYDVKM. V shed 5 bases and J 6 bases; nucleotides not matched to a gene: 8. Here the CDR3 DNA reads TGTGCCAGCAGTCCGACGACTAGCGGGAGTTCCGAGCAGTACTTC. Translating gives CASSPTTSGSSEQYF.

This clonotype was seen a handful of times. The rearrangement uses TRBV14 and TRBJ1-2, with D uncertain. V was cut by 4 bases and J by 7 bases, with 10 bases left in between. The V gene's germline CDR1 is SGHDN and CDR2 FVKESK. The CDR3 runs 12 residues. CDR3 amino acids: CASSPNPAGYTF. The CDR3 DNA follows: TGTGCCAGCAGCCCAAACCCTGCTGGCTACACCTTC.

The chain joins TRBV7-9 to TRBJ1-1; D remains ambiguous. The V gene's germline CDR1 is SEHNR and CDR2 FQNEAQ (reference sequence). CDR3 size: 14 residues. Trimming cost V 2 bases and J 2 bases, with 9 bases left between them. CDR3 in amino acids: CASSLMDVNTEAFF. The DNA for the CDR3 is TGTGCCAGCAGCTTAATGGACGTCAACACTGAAGCTTTCTTT.

The chain couples TRBV29-1 to TRBJ2-7, with a possible D match to TRBD2 (5 bases). Trimming stripped 3 bases from V and 0 bases from J, with 9 bases between. The CDR3 spans 13 residues. Germline V gene lookup returns CDR1 SQVTM and CDR2 ANQGSEA. The DNA for the CDR3 is TGCAGCGTTGAGCGAGGGAGCTCCTACGAGCAGTACTTC. Translation: CSVERGSSYEQYF.

This clonotype has a single count. This rearrangement joins TRBV2 to TRBJ2-7; TRBD2 agrees at 8 bases. J lost 4 bases, V lost 9 bases, and 8 bases had no gene match. This CDR3 contains 13 residues. CDR1 SNHLY and CDR2 FYNNEI come from the germline V gene. The CDR3 is CARSGRGGYEQYF. CDR3 bases: TGTGCCAGGTCAGGCCGGGGGGGTTACGAGCAGTACTTC.

This clonotype was detected many times. The genes are TRBV7-2 and TRBJ2-5, with 7 positions matching TRBD2. The CDR3 totals 15 residues. The junction had 5 bases not matched to a gene; V was cut back by 1 base and J by 3 bases. Germline lookup yields CDR1 SGHTA and CDR2 FQGNSA. CDR3 sequence reads: CASSLGGSGEETQYF. The CDR3 region has the DNA TGTGCCAGCAGCTTAGGCGGGAGTGGTGAAGAGACCCAGTACTTC.

This clonotype was detected many times. V gene TRBV3-1 combines with J gene TRBJ1-2, with D unclear. V lost 0 bases, J lost 4 bases, and 9 bases lay in between. There are 14 residues in the CDR3. Germline lookup yields CDR1 LGHDT and CDR2 YNNKEL (reference sequence). The CDR3 reads CASSQEVGFYGYTF. The CDR3, as DNA: TGTGCCAGCAGCCAAGAAGTCGGATTCTATGGCTACACCTTC.

Many counts were recorded for this clonotype. This chain joins TRBV12-3 or TRBV12-4 and TRBJ2-1; D remains ambiguous. CDR3 size: 14 residues. The V end was cut by 6 bases, the J end by 6 bases, with 15 bases between. CDR3 in DNA: TGTGCCAGCAGACCGCAAGGACCTTTCAATGAGCAGTTCTTC. This translates into CASRPQGPFNEQFF.

This clonotype was recorded at least ten times. This chain connects TRBV2 to TRBJ2-1, with D possibly being TRBD2 (6 bases). Per the germline V gene, CDR1 is SNHLY and CDR2 is FYNNEI. The ends were cut back, 10 bases at V and 7 bases at J, with 11 bases in the middle. This CDR3 has 11 amino acids. CDR3 region: CATLGGNEQFF. The CDR3 region has the DNA TGTGCCACCCTTGGGGGGAATGAGCAGTTCTTC.

Concerning this clonotype itself: The junction shows a germline mismatch at one end, possibly a read error. The genes are TRBV7-8 and TRBJ1-5; possible D gene TRBD1, 5 bases. The CDR3 sequence is 14 residues long. Looked up from germline, CDR1 is SGHVS and CDR2 is FQNEAQ. CDR3 DNA: TGTGCCAGCAGCTTAGCTAGGGGCGATCAGCCCCAGAATTTT. Protein product: CASSLARGDQPQNF.

This chain joins TRBV5-6 and TRBJ2-1; perhaps TRBD2 as D (5 bases). The CDR3 loop spans 16 amino acids. V was cut by 4 bases and J by 3 bases, with 17 bases left in between. Germline values: CDR1 SGHDT, CDR2 YYEEEE. The CDR3 region is CASSPWRLAGYNEQFF. Written as DNA, the CDR3 is TGTGCCAGCAGCCCCTGGCGTCTAGCCGGCTACAATGAGCAGTTCTTC.

This clonotype was seen at least ten times. The chain has TRBV20-1 and TRBJ2-7, with 12 positions matching TRBD2. The length of the CDR3 is 14 residues. Germline V gene sequence: CDR1 DFQATT, CDR2 SNEGSKA (reference sequence). V gave up 1 base and J gave up 6 bases; unmatched junction bases: 4. In DNA form, the CDR3 reads TGCAGTGCTAGAGCTCGACTAGCGGGAGTCGAGCAGTACTTC. It codes for CSARARLAGVEQYF.

This clonotype was found many times. The chain carries TRBV29-1 and TRBJ2-1, with 12 bases that match TRBD2. Germline CDR1 and CDR2: SQVTM and ANQGSEA. Trimming took 3 bases from V and 4 from J; bases not matched to a gene: 7. This CDR3 comprises 16 residues. The CDR3 region is CSVDTIGLAGYNEQFF. CDR3 DNA sequence: TGCAGCGTTGATACCATCGGACTAGCGGGATACAATGAGCAGTTCTTC.

This clonotype was counted ten times or more. V is TRBV29-1 and J is TRBJ2-3; D is uncertain. Germline CDR1 is SQVTM and CDR2 is ANQGSEA. Trimming took off 6 bases at V and 1 base at J, with 17 bases between the two ends. The CDR3 sequence is 15 residues long. In DNA form, the CDR3 reads TGCAGCGTGGACCAGGACCCGGGCGGCACAGATACGCAGTATTTT. Its translation is CSVDQDPGGTDTQYF.

The table lists this clonotype with many counts. This sequence joins TRBV5-1 and TRBJ2-7; TRBD1 agrees at 8 bases. Germline CDR1 and CDR2: SGHRS and YFSETQ. The CDR3 sequence is 14 residues long. V was clipped by 7 bases and J by 5 bases; unmatched bases: 11. CDR3 residues: CASRSTGVPDEQYF. CDR3 in DNA: TGCGCCAGCCGCTCGACAGGGGTCCCGGACGAGCAGTACTTC.